The clone carrying this TCR beta chain occurred many times. This sample stems from a study of early T cells in non-severe SARS-CoV-2 infection. Background on the study: Sequenced material consisted of bulk RNA (from unsorted whole blood), and chains were unpaired.

Germline-derived CDR1 and CDR2 are KGHDR and SFDVKD. Trimming left V 5 bases short and J 2 bases short, with 11 bases between. This CDR3 comprises 14 residues. In the library, individual cDNA molecules carried attached unique molecular identifiers. TCRdb reanalysed the 5' RACE reads using MiXCR and keeps one entry per CDR3 protein. The sample comprises around 50,000 distinct CDR3 sequences, roughly 9.2% of which are singletons, and 4.2% rests with the top ten. Sequencing was carried out using whole blood. The chain is built from TRBV24-1 and TRBJ2-5; D is unclear. The clonotype originates from an adult who was a healthcare worker with PCR-confirmed SARS-CoV-2 infection or an uninfected control (not recorded which). CDR3 coding DNA: TGTGCCACCAGTGTATCAGGCGGACAAGAGACCCAGTACTTC. This codes for CATSVSGGQETQYF.